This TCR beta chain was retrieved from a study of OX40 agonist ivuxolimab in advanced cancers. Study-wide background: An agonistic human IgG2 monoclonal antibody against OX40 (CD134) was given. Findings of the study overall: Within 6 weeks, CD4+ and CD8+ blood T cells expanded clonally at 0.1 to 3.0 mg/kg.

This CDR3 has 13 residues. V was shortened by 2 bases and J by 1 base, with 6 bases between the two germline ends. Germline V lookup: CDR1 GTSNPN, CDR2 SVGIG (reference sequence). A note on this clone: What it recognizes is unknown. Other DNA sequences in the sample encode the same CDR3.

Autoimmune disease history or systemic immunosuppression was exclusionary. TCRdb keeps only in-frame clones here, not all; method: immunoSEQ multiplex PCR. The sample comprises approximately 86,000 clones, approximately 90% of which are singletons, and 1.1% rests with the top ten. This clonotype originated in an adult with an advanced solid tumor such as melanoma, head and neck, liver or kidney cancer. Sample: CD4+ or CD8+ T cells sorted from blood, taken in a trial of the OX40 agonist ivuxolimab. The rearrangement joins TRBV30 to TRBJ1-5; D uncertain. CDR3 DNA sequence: TGTGCCTGGAGTCGCGACAGCAATCAGCCCCAGCATTTT. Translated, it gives CAWSRDSNQPQHF.